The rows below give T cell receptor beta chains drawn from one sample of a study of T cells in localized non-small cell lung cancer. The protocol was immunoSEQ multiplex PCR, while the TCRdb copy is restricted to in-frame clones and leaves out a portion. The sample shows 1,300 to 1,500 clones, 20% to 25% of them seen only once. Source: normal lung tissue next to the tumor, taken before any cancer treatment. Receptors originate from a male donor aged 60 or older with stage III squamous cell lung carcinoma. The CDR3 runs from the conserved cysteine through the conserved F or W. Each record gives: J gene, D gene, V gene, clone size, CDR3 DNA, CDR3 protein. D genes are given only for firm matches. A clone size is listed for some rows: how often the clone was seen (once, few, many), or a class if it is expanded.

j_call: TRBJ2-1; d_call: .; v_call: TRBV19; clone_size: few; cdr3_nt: TGTGCCAGTAGTTCCCCGACTAGTATGGCCTACAATGAGCAGTTCTTC; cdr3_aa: CASSSPTSMAYNEQFF
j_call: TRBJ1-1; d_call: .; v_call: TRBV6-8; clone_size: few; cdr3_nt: TGTGCCAGCCCATCGGGGCAGGGCTTTGCTGAAGCTTTCTTT; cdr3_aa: CASPSGQGFAEAFF
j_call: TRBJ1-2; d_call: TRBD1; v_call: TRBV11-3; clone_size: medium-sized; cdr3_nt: TGTGCCAGCAGCCAGGACCCGGGACAGAATTATGGCTACACCTTC; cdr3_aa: CASSQDPGQNYGYTF
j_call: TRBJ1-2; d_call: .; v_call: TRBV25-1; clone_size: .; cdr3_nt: TGTGCCAGCAGCCAAAGGACCGGGGCCCATGGCTACACCTTC; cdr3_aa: CASSQRTGAHGYTF
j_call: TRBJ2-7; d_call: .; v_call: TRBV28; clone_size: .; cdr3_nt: TGTGCCAGCAGTTTATCACAAGGGGCCTACGAGCAGTACTTC; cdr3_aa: CASSLSQGAYEQYF
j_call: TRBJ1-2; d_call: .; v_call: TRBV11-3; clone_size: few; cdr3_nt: TGTGCCAGCAGCCCCCGGGACCGCAACCCTTCTAACTATGGCTACACCTTC; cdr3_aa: CASSPRDRNPSNYGYTF
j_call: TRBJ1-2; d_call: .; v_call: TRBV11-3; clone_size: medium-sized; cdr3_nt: TGTGCCAGCAGCTTATGGCCAGGCGGGCACTATGGCTACACCTTC; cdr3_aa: CASSLWPGGHYGYTF
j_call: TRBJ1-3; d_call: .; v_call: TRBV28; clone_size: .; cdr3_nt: TGTGCCAGCAGCCGTCCGGGCGAGTATGGAAACACCATATATTTT; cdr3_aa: CASSRPGEYGNTIYF
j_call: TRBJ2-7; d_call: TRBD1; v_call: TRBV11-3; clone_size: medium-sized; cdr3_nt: TGTGCCAGCAGCTTAGGGGACAGGAGACCCTACGAGCAGTACTTC; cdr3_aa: CASSLGDRRPYEQYF
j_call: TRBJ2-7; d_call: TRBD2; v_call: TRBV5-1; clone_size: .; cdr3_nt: TGCGCCAGCAGCTTGGGTTCGGCGGGGGCCTACGAGCAGTACTTC; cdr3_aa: CASSLGSAGAYEQYF
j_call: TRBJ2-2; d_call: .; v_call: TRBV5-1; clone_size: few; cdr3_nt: TGCGCCAGCCGGGACACCTCGAACACCGGGGAGCTGTTTTTT; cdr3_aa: CASRDTSNTGELFF
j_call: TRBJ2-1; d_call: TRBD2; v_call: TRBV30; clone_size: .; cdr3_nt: TGTGCCTGGAGTGTAACGGGACTAGCGGGAGGTTACAATGAGCAGTTCTTC; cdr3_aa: CAWSVTGLAGGYNEQFF
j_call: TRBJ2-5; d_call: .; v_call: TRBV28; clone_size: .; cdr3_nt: TGTGCCAGCAGTTTGGCCCCAGGACAGGAGACCCAGTACTTC; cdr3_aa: CASSLAPGQETQYF
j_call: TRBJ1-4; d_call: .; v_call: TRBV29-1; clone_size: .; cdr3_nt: TGCAGCGTACCAGGCGCAACTAATGAAAAACTGTTTTTT; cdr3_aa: CSVPGATNEKLFF
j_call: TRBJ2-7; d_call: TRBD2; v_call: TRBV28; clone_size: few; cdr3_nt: TGTGCCAGCAGTTCCCCCCGACTAGCGGGAGCTGATGAGCAGTACTTC; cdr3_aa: CASSSPRLAGADEQYF
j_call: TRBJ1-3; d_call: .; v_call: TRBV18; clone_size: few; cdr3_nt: TGTGCCAGCTCACCGCGAACAGGGAACTCTGGAAACACCATATATTTT; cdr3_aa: CASSPRTGNSGNTIYF
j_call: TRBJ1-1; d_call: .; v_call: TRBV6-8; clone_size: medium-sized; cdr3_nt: TGTGCCAGCACAAGAATGCCGGAGTACACTGAAGCTTTCTTT; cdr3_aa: CASTRMPEYTEAFF
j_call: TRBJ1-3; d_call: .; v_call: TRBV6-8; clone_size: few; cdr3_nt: TGTGCCAGCAGTTACTCGAGGCCTGGATCTGGAAACACCATATATTTT; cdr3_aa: CASSYSRPGSGNTIYF
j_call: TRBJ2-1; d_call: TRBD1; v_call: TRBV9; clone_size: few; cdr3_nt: TGTGCCAGCAGCATTACGGGACAGGGTAACAATGAGCAGTTCTTC; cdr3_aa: CASSITGQGNNEQFF
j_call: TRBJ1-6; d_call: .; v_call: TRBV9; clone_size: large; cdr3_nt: TGTGCCAGCAGCGGGCAGACAGCAAATAATTCACCCCTCCACTTT; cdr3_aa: CASSGQTANNSPLHF
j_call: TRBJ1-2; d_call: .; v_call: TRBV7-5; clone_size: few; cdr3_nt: TGTGCCAGCAGCCCGAGGACACAGAACTATGGCTACACCTTC; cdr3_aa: CASSPRTQNYGYTF
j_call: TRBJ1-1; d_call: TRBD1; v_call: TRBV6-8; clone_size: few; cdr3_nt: TGTGCCAGCAGTCGCCAGGGGGCCGGGGCTGAAGCTTTCTTT; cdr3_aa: CASSRQGAGAEAFF
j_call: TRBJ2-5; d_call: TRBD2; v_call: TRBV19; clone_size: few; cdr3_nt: TGTGCCAGTAGTCAGTTGGTAGCGGGGGGGAACCAAGAGACCCAGTACTTC; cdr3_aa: CASSQLVAGGNQETQYF
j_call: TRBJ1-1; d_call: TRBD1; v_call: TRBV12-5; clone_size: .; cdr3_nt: TGTGCTAGTGGTTTGGCGACTGGGACAGGGAGAACTGAAGCTTTCTTT; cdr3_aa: CASGLATGTGRTEAFF
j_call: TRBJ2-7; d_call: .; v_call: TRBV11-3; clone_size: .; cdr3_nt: TGTGCCAGCAGCCAAGCACGGGACCCCGGAGGGGAGCAGTACTTC; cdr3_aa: CASSQARDPGGEQYF
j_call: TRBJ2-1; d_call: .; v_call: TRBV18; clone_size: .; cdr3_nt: TGTGCCAGCTCACCACGTGGCGGTACCTCCTACAATGAGCAGTTCTTC; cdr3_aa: CASSPRGGTSYNEQFF
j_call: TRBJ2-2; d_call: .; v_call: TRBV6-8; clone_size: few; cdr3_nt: TGTGCCAGCAGTGTCAGGTTTAACACCGGGGAGCTGTTTTTT; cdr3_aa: CASSVRFNTGELFF
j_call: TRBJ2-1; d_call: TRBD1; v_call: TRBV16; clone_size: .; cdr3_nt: TGTGCCAGCAGCAACAGGGGAGTGAATGATGAGCAGTTCTTC; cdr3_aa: CASSNRGVNDEQFF